The 17 T cell receptor beta chains presented below share a single source sample, sequenced in a study of cytomegalovirus exposure and HLA in healthy donors. Measured with immunoSEQ multiplex PCR; TCRdb has only the in-frame clones, and not every one. The data show roughly 150,000 clones, around 82% seen once. Sequenced material: PBMCs. The receptors shown here come from a man aged 30-40 years in good health and CMV-seropositive.

This chain joins TRBV28 and TRBJ2-2, with a weak D call TRBD2 (6 bases). Between the trimmed V and J ends, which lost 2 bases and 6 bases, there was a span of 10 bases. CDR3 size: 14 residues. CDR1 is MDHEN and CDR2 is SYDVKM in the germline V gene. This CDR3 reads CASSLRGGAGELFF. Written as DNA, the CDR3 is TGTGCCAGCAGTTTACGCGGAGGGGCCGGGGAGCTGTTTTTT. The whole variable domain, remainder taken from reference TRBV28 and TRBJ2-2, is DVKVTQSSRYLVKRTGEKVFLECVQDMDHENMFWYRQDPGLGLRLIYFSYDVKMKEKGDIPEGYSVSREKKERFSLILESASTNQTSMYLCASSLRGGAGELFFGEGSRLTVL.

The rearrangement joins TRBV9 to TRBJ2-3, with a weak D call TRBD2 (6 bases). The germline CDR1 and CDR2 sequences are SGDLS and YYNGEE. This CDR3 is built from 13 residues. Trimming pared 3 bases from V and 5 bases from J, leaving 10 bases between. CDR3 region: CASSALGGDTQYF. The CDR3 DNA follows: TGTGCCAGCAGCGCCCTGGGAGGAGATACGCAGTATTTT.

The chain has TRBV23-1 and TRBJ2-7, with D perhaps matching TRBD1 (6 bases). TRBV23-1 is placed among ORFs of uncertain function. Trimming took off 3 bases at V and 2 bases at J, with 14 bases between the two ends. This CDR3 comprises 15 residues. CDR3 protein: CASSHWERQAYEQYF. CDR3 bases: TGCGCCAGCAGTCATTGGGAAAGACAGGCCTACGAGCAGTACTTC.

This clone has a handful of counts. This chain uses TRBV27 with TRBJ1-2, with 11 positions matching TRBD1. The CDR3 is 12 amino acids. Germline V CDR1 and CDR2: MNHEY, SMNVEV (reference sequence). V lost 8 bases to trimming and J lost 8 bases; unmatched junction nucleotides: 4. CDR3: CASRRDRGGYTF. CDR3 sequence (DNA): TGTGCCAGCCGCCGGGACAGGGGGGGCTACACCTTC.

The chain recombines TRBV28 with TRBJ1-4; 10 bases agree with TRBD1. This CDR3 has 19 residues. The V gene end was trimmed by 5 bases and the J gene end by 0 bases; junction bases not matched to a gene: 12. Germline V gives CDR1 MDHEN, CDR2 SYDVKM. CDR3: CASSLNRDRGHATNEKLFF. CDR3 DNA sequence: TGTGCCAGCAGTCTCAATCGGGACAGGGGCCATGCAACTAATGAAAAACTGTTTTTT.

The rearrangement uses TRBV28 and TRBJ2-1; 11 nucleotides align to TRBD2. CDR1 and CDR2 from the germline V gene are MDHEN and SYDVKM. This CDR3 comprises 15 residues. The ends lost 6 bases at V and 4 bases at J; junction bases unmatched: 5. In DNA form, the CDR3 reads TGTGCCAGCAGGCCGGGACTAGCGGATTACAATGAGCAGTTCTTC. Translating it yields CASRPGLADYNEQFF.

The chain recombines TRBV6-6 with TRBJ2-7; tentative D call: TRBD2 (5 bases). Germline CDR1 is MNHNY and CDR2 is SVGAGI (reference sequence). CDR3 length: 15 residues. The V and J ends lost 6 bases and 2 bases respectively, with 17 bases between them. The chain's CDR3 is CASSLRGQRPYEQYF. CDR3 sequence (DNA): TGTGCCAGCAGCCTGCGAGGGCAGAGGCCCTACGAGCAGTACTTC.

The chain has TRBV27 and TRBJ1-2, with D maybe TRBD1 (6 bases). This CDR3 spans 14 amino acids. CDR1 MNHEY and CDR2 SMNVEV come from the germline V gene (reference sequence). Trimming pared 6 bases from V and 3 bases from J, leaving 14 bases between. CDR3: CASRDTGQDYGYTF. DNA of the CDR3: TGTGCCAGCAGAGATACGGGACAAGACTATGGCTACACCTTC.

The genes are TRBV6-7 and TRBJ1-2; no reliable D call. TRBV6-7 is an open reading frame, and its role is uncertain. The CDR3 length is 12 residues. Deletions cut 4 bases from V and 4 bases from J, with 7 bases between. CDR3 nucleotide sequence: TGTGCCAGCAGTTCGAGAAGCTATGGCTACACCTTC. Residues: CASSSRSYGYTF.

The CDR3, as DNA: TGTGCCACCAGCCGGCGGGACGGAAATAATGAAAAACTGTTTTTT. Translation: CATSRRDGNNEKLFF. This sequence joins TRBV15 and TRBJ1-4; D possibly corresponds to TRBD1 (5 bases). Germline values: CDR1 LNHNV, CDR2 YYDKDF (reference sequence). V lost 5 bases, J lost 4 bases, and 14 bases lay in between. The CDR3 sequence is 15 residues long.

The V and J genes are TRBV13 and TRBJ2-3, with 8 bases lining up with TRBD1. The CDR3 sequence is 14 residues long. The germline V gene encodes CDR1 PRHDT and CDR2 FYEKMQ (reference sequence). V gave up 5 bases and J gave up 10 bases; unmatched junction bases: 11. The CDR3 loop is CASSRMTGDSPQYF. The DNA for the CDR3 is TGTGCCAGCAGCCGTATGACAGGGGATAGCCCGCAGTATTTT.

The J gene is TRBJ1-2, the V gene TRBV6-5; no clear D gene. CDR1 is MNHEY and CDR2 is SVGAGI in the germline V gene. V was cut by 6 bases and J by 0 bases, with 11 bases left in between. The CDR3 totals 14 residues. DNA for the CDR3: TGTGCCAGCAGGAGAGACAATGCTAACTATGGCTACACCTTC. Its translation is CASRRDNANYGYTF.

V gene TRBV7-9 combines with J gene TRBJ2-7; 13 positions match TRBD2. V dropped 2 bases and J dropped 3; count of bases not matched to a gene: 4. Germline CDR1 is SEHNR and CDR2 is FQNEAQ (reference sequence). This CDR3 is 16 amino acids long. As DNA, the CDR3 is TGTGCCAGCAGCTTAAGCGGACTAGCGGGGGACTACGAGCAGTACTTC. It encodes CASSLSGLAGDYEQYF.

The chain combines TRBV18 with TRBJ2-3; D is unresolved. The CDR3 spans 13 residues. The V end was cut by 3 bases, the J end by 8 bases, with 12 bases between. Looked up from germline, CDR1 is KGHSH and CDR2 is LQKENI. As DNA, the CDR3 is TGTGCCAGCTCACCGGGCCAGACGGCTACGCAGTATTTT. As protein: CASSPGQTATQYF.

V gene TRBV19 combines with J gene TRBJ1-1; D may be TRBD1 (5 bases). V was clipped by 3 bases and J by 3 bases, with 8 bases between them. CDR1 and CDR2 (germline): LNHDA, SQIVND (reference sequence). This CDR3 region has 13 residues. The CDR3 region is CASSIWGDTEAFF. The CDR3 DNA sequence: TGTGCCAGTAGTATCTGGGGGGACACTGAAGCTTTCTTT. Together with reference TRBV19 and TRBJ1-1, the CDR3 gives the full variable domain: DGGITQSPKYLFRKEGQNVTLSCEQNLNHDAMYWYRQDPGQGLRLIYYSQIVNDFQKGDIAEGYSVSREKKESFPLTVTSAQKNPTAFYLCASSIWGDTEAFFGQGTRLTVV.

The gene calls are TRBV5-1 and TRBJ2-1, with TRBD2 matching over 7 bases. J lost 4 bases, V lost 0 bases, and 7 bases had no gene match. CDR1 is SGHRS and CDR2 is YFSETQ in the germline V gene. This CDR3 spans 16 amino acids. In nucleotides, the CDR3 is TGCGCCAGCAGCTTGGCCGAACTAGCGAGATACAATGAGCAGTTCTTC. Translation: CASSLAELARYNEQFF.

The chain carries TRBV10-1 and TRBJ1-4, with TRBD1 matching 8 bases. Germline V lookup: CDR1 WNHNN, CDR2 SYGVQD (reference sequence). V lost 9 bases to trimming and J lost 8 bases; unmatched junction nucleotides: 8. The CDR3 runs 13 residues. The CDR3 coding sequence is TGCGCCAGTTCAGGGGGCGGTCAAGAAAAACTGTTTTTT. As protein: CASSGGGQEKLFF.